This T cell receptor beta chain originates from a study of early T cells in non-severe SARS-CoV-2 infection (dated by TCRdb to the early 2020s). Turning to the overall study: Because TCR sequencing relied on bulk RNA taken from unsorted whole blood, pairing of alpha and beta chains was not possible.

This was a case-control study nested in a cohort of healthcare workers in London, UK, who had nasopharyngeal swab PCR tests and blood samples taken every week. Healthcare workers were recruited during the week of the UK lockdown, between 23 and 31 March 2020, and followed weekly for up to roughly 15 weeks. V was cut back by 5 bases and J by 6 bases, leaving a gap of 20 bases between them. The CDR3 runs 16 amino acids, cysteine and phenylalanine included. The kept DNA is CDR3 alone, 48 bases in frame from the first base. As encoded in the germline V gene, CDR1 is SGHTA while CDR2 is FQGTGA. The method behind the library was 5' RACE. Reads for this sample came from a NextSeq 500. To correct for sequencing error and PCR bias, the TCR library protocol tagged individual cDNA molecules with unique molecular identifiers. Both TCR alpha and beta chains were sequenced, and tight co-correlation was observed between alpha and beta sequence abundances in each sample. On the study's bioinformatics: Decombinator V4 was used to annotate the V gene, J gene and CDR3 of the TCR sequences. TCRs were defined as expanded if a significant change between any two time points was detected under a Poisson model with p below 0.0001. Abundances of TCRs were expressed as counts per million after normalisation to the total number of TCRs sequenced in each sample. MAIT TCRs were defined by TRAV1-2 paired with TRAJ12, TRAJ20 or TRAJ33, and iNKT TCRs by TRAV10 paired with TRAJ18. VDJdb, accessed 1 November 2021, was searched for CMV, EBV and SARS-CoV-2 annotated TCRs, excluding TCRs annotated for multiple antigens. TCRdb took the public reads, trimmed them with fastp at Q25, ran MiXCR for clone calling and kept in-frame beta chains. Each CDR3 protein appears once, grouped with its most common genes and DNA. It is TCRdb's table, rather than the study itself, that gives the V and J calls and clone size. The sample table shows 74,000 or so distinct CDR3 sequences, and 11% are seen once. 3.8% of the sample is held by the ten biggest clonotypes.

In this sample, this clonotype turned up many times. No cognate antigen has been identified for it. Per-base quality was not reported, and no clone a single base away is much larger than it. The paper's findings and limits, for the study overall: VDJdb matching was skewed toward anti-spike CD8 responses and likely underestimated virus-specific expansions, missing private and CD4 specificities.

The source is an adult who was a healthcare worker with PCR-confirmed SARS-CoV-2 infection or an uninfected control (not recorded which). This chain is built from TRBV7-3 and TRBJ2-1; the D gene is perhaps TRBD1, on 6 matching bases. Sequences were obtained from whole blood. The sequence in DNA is TGTGCCAGCAGCCCCCGACAGGCTACCGCCTCCAATGAGCAGTTCTTC. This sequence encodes CASSPRQATASNEQFF.